These 19 T cell receptor beta chains share one sample of origin, sequenced in a study of Ad26.COV2.S vaccination and SARS-CoV-2 variants. Assay: immunoSEQ multiplex PCR; the TCRdb copy retains only in-frame clones and omits some. The repertoire holds 440,000 or so clones, with less than 95% as singletons. Treatment noted: roughly 20 received Ad26.COV2.S at low or high dose, single or two shots; 5 received placebo; per-sample allocation not given. The samples were gathered on day 63 after the first injection of vaccine or placebo. This sample comprised peripheral blood, obtained in a trial of Ad26.COV2.S vaccine versus placebo. Receptors originate from a person between 18 and 59 years old who received the Ad26.COV2.S COVID-19 vaccine or a placebo.

This rearrangement joins TRBV4-3 to TRBJ1-5, with TRBD1 matching over 7 bases. This CDR3 comprises 15 residues. Germline-derived CDR1 and CDR2 are LGHNA and YSLEER. With 0 bases clipped from V and 7 bases from J, the junction kept 6 bases outside the gene matches. The chain's CDR3 is CASSQDTRGEQPQHF. The CDR3 DNA follows: TGCGCCAGCAGCCAAGATACCAGGGGGGAACAGCCCCAGCATTTT.

The rearrangement joins TRBV6-2 or TRBV6-3 to TRBJ2-1; TRBD2 matches 10 bases. Trimming cost V 2 bases and J 6 bases; bases outside gene matches: 7. The germline CDR1 and CDR2 sequences are MNHEY and SVGEGT. This CDR3 comprises 16 residues. The CDR3 region is CASSYNSGRGVNEQFF. The CDR3, as DNA: TGTGCCAGCAGTTACAACAGCGGGAGGGGAGTCAATGAGCAGTTCTTC.

The J gene is TRBJ2-3, the V gene TRBV6-6, with D unresolved. Germline V gene data show CDR1 as MNHNY and CDR2 as SVGAGI (reference sequence). The V gene lost 2 bases and the J gene lost 1 base, with 10 bases spanning the gap. CDR3 size: 15 residues. For the CDR3, the DNA is TGTGCCAGCAGTTACGCCCAGGTCGGCACAGATACGCAGTATTTT. Residues: CASSYAQVGTDTQYF.

The CDR3 sequence is CASSLGGKYEQYF. The CDR3 nucleotides read TGTGCCAGCAGCTTAGGAGGGAAATACGAGCAGTACTTC. The chain is built from TRBV7-8 and TRBJ2-7; D is possibly TRBD2 (5 bases). CDR1 is SGHVS, CDR2 FQNEAQ, per germline. The CDR3 extends over 13 amino acids. V was trimmed by 1 base and J by 4 bases, leaving 8 bases between them.

The chain is built from TRBV7-9 and TRBJ2-1; tentatively, D is TRBD2 (5 bases). Trimming cost V 4 bases and J 7 bases, with 14 bases left between them. The CDR3 loop spans 14 amino acids. Germline loops: CDR1 SEHNR, CDR2 FQNEAQ (reference sequence). This CDR3 reads CASSSTHSGNEQFF. The CDR3 region has the DNA TGTGCCAGCAGCTCCACCCACTCGGGAAATGAGCAGTTCTTC.

J is TRBJ1-5 and V is TRBV28, with 7 bases lining up with TRBD1. This CDR3 is built from 15 residues. Per the germline V gene, CDR1 is MDHEN and CDR2 is SYDVKM. Trimming removed 4 bases from V and 3 bases from J; junction bases left unmatched: 6. CDR3 amino acids: CASSWDSELNQPQHF. The CDR3 DNA sequence: TGTGCCAGCAGTTGGGACAGCGAGCTCAATCAGCCCCAGCATTTT. The full variable domain, with the rest looked up from reference TRBV28 and TRBJ1-5, is DVKVTQSSRYLVKRTGEKVFLECVQDMDHENMFWYRQDPGLGLRLIYFSYDVKMKEKGDIPEGYSVSREKKERFSLILESASTNQTSMYLCASSWDSELNQPQHFGDGTRLSIL.

The chain joins TRBV6-6 to TRBJ1-6; D is uncertain. The CDR3 spans 12 residues. V was clipped by 7 bases and J by 9 bases, with 10 bases between them. Germline V gene data show CDR1 as MNHNY and CDR2 as SVGAGI (reference sequence). CDR3 bases: TGTGCCAGCAAACTGGAGTCTTCACCCCTCCACTTT. This encodes CASKLESSPLHF.

About this clone itself: Compared with germline, one end of the junction differs, possibly owing to a read error. CDR3: CASGEASYEQYF. The CDR3 region has the DNA TGTGCCAGCGGTGAGGCATCCTACGAGCAGTACTTC. The chain uses TRBV2 and TRBJ2-7; no firm D call. Germline lookup yields CDR1 SNHLY and CDR2 FYNNEI. The CDR3 consists of 12 residues.

CDR3 in DNA: TGTGCCAGCAGCTTTCGACTAGCGGGATTGAGCTCCTACGAGCAGTACTTC. Protein: CASSFRLAGLSSYEQYF. The V and J genes are TRBV11-2 and TRBJ2-7, with 11 bases fitting TRBD2. The trim removed 3 bases at V and 0 bases at J, leaving 7 bases unmatched. The CDR3 has 17 amino acids. CDR1 is SGHAT, CDR2 FQNNGV, per germline.

This chain uses TRBV30 with TRBJ2-4, with TRBD2 matching 9 bases. V trimming: 5 bases; J trimming: 9 bases; junction bases outside the gene matches: 8. Germline CDR1 reads GTSNPN; CDR2 reads SVGIG (reference sequence). The CDR3 is 13 amino acids. The CDR3 coding sequence is TGTGCCTGGTCCTCTAGCGGGACTAGCATTCAGTACTTC. Encoded protein: CAWSSSGTSIQYF.

The chain joins TRBV28 to TRBJ1-2, with 7 bases identical to TRBD1. Trimming removed 5 bases from V and 3 bases from J; junction bases left unmatched: 9. This CDR3 is built from 15 residues. The germline V gene encodes CDR1 MDHEN and CDR2 SYDVKM. CDR3 nucleotides: TGTGCCAGCAGTCACGAATCCACAGGGGACTATGGCTACACCTTC. Its protein is CASSHESTGDYGYTF.

The chain joins TRBV27 to TRBJ2-3; 11 bases are a match to TRBD2. Germline CDR1 reads MNHEY; CDR2 reads SMNVEV (reference sequence). V trimming: 6 bases; J trimming: 0 bases; junction bases outside the gene matches: 5. The CDR3 contains 16 residues. In DNA form, the CDR3 reads TGTGCCAGCAGGGGGACTAGCGGTTCTAGCACAGATACGCAGTATTTT. This codes for CASRGTSGSSTDTQYF.

The J gene is TRBJ2-2, the V gene TRBV11-3; TRBD2 matches at 7 bases. The germline V gene has CDR1 SGHNT and CDR2 YENEEA. V gave up 0 bases and J gave up 2 bases; unmatched junction bases: 6. The CDR3 extends over 17 amino acids. The CDR3 reads CASSLDGQRDNTGELFF. The DNA for the CDR3 is TGTGCCAGCAGCTTAGATGGGCAGCGGGACAACACCGGGGAGCTGTTTTTT.

The gene calls are TRBV7-9 and TRBJ2-5, with TRBD2 matching 15 bases. CDR1 SEHNR and CDR2 FQNEAQ come from the germline V gene (reference sequence). This CDR3 spans 15 amino acids. V shed 5 bases, J shed 5 bases, and the junction held 3 bases outside the gene matches. The CDR3: CASSAGTSGRETQYF. For the CDR3, the DNA is TGTGCCAGCAGCGCAGGGACTAGCGGGAGGGAGACCCAGTACTTC.

The chain links TRBV28 to TRBJ1-5, with D uncertain. The V end was cut by 5 bases, the J end by 2 bases, with 7 bases between. The CDR3 sequence is 13 residues long. Germline CDR1 and CDR2: MDHEN and SYDVKM. CDR3 coding DNA: TGTGCCAGCAGTACGGGAGGCAATCAGCCCCAGCATTTT. As protein: CASSTGGNQPQHF.

The CDR3 spells CASSPGNRVTGELFF. The CDR3 bases are TGTGCCAGCTCACCAGGGAACAGGGTCACCGGGGAGCTGTTTTTT. The rearrangement uses TRBV18 and TRBJ2-2; a weak D match, TRBD1 (6 bases). CDR1 is KGHSH and CDR2 is LQKENI in the germline V gene. This CDR3 has 15 amino acids. V dropped 2 bases and J dropped 4 bases, with 11 bases sitting between them.

The V and J genes are TRBV10-3 and TRBJ2-7, with 11 nucleotides matching TRBD1. V was clipped by 3 bases and J by 3 bases; unmatched bases: 4. Germline V CDR1 and CDR2: ENHRY, SYGVKD. The CDR3 is 15 amino acids. The DNA of the CDR3 is TGTGCCATCAGTGACCCTGGGACAGGGGGCTACGAGCAGTACTTC. Translated: CAISDPGTGGYEQYF.

The chain has TRBV6-5 and TRBJ2-3, with TRBD1 matching 8 bases. V shed 5 bases, J shed 0 bases, and the junction held 1 base outside the gene matches. CDR1 and CDR2 (germline): MNHEY, SVGAGI. This CDR3 is built from 14 residues. DNA for the CDR3: TGTGCCAGCAGTCGACAGGGGAGCACAGATACGCAGTATTTT. Protein sequence: CASSRQGSTDTQYF.

This chain uses TRBV5-3 with TRBJ1-1; 8 bases fit TRBD1. TRBV5-3 is an ORF, with its function uncertain. With 7 bases clipped from V and 5 bases from J, the junction kept 7 bases outside the gene matches. This CDR3 has 13 amino acids. This CDR3 is CARSDRGGTEAFF. In DNA form, the CDR3 reads TGTGCCAGATCCGACAGGGGAGGAACTGAAGCTTTCTTT.